This TCR beta chain was captured in a study of shared clonotypes between healthy human individuals (dated by TCRdb to 2018 to 2021). With regard to the full study: A few men and a couple of women, aged 18 to 49 years, made up the cohort. For each donor, CD4 naive and CD4 memory were each given three plates, CD8 naive was given two plates, and CD8 memory was given one plate. Different laboratories and diverse techniques were used to prepare libraries and sequence TCR repertoires, to increase sequencing depth and limit assay-specific biases. To estimate repertoire size and how much clonotypes are shared between individuals, the study performed deep sequencing of blood TCR repertoires from roughly five healthy adults. Leukapheresis yielded between about 0.85 and 9.5 billion PBMCs per donor.

Healthy HIV-negative adults with no recently reported acute infections or vaccinations were included as donors. Only Caucasian adults living in Nashville, Tennessee, USA were represented among the donors. Magnetic negative selection was used to enrich CD4+ T cells, after which naive cells were positively selected on CD45RA and the negative fraction became the memory subset. Blood was collected by leukapheresis, and PBMCs were isolated by Ficoll-Histopaque density gradient centrifugation and then cryopreserved in liquid nitrogen vapor phase. Analytical flow cytometry was used to check the purity and quantity of every magnetically sorted T cell population. Genomic DNA was isolated from every sorted fraction and measured by UV absorbance on a Nanodrop 2000c. As regards this clone: This receptor's antigen is unknown. The record has no base qualities; no much larger clone is one base away.

V ends up 3 bases short and J 4 bases short, with an unmatched junction base count of 12. The CDR3 covers 17 residues, taking in both the cysteine and the phenylalanine. The read is trimmed to its CDR3 DNA, 51 bases read in frame from base 1. CDR1 and CDR2 were assigned from the germline V gene (reference sequence) as LNHDA and SQIVND. Using the deep immunoSEQ assay, TCR CDR3 regions were amplified from genomic DNA by multiplex PCR. Extracted genomic DNA from each cell subset was distributed evenly across all wells of several immunoSEQ 96-well plates, and each plate was treated as a replicate. Each replicate PCR for sorted subsets received 150 to 250 ng genomic DNA, equal to about 29,000 T cell genomes. Purified libraries were measured with a Qubit 3.0 fluorometer, size-checked on a Bioanalyzer 2100, and measured again with the KAPA Library Quantification kit. Every immunoSEQ 96-well plate was sequenced on a dedicated single-read 150-cycle Illumina NextSeq 550 flow cell. Under the source paper's analysis protocol: The immunoSEQ output contained only junctional sequences without quality scores, so filtering could not match that applied to full-length reads. Sequences were annotated with PyIR, a Python wrapper for IgBLAST v1.9, using IMGT germline references to assign V/J genes and CDR3. Any read was removed if the V/J assignment was weak (E-value above 1e-6), the CDR3 was missing, or the read contained stop codons, out-of-frame junctions, or ambiguous translated residues. V3J clonotypes were defined as sequences sharing the same inferred V gene, J gene, and CDR3 amino acid sequence. Percentage overlap between repertoires was computed as shared unique clonotypes divided by the size of the smaller repertoire. RTK rarefaction, the Chao1 estimator, and Recon v2.1 estimates of unobserved clonotypes were used to assess repertoire richness. OLGA was used to compute generation probabilities for all TCRbeta clonotypes that the gDNA method yielded from a handful of donors. As stored in TCRdb, this immuneACCESS dataset retains in-frame rearrangements with V and J assigned. A fraction of the clones does not appear; measured against another copy, unresolved V genes explain less than half of the discrepancy, and the remainder lacks a known reason. V and J calls and clone size follow that table, whereas D and trimming were derived from the DNA. Recorded for this sample are 950,000 to 1,200,000 clones; 70% to 80% of them occurred a single time. The leading ten clones occupy approximately 0.9% of the sample.

Study-wide findings and limitations: Estimated clonotype richness was generally larger for naive than for memory subsets. Rarefaction of sorted-subset datasets indicated incomplete sequencing despite the large sequencing depth. The genetic and exposure-history diversity represented was limited by the small number of donors. Based on pairwise subsampling, the degree of clonotype sharing among donors was expected to be affected by sequencing depth. Sharing across several donors was observed for around 5% of naive CD4, 3% to 3.5% of naive CD8, 2% to 2.5% of memory CD4, and about 0.4% of memory CD8 clonotypes. Only blood was sampled, and tissue TCR repertoires likely differ from those in blood. Compared with non-shared clonotypes, the clonotypes found in all four sorted-subset donors had higher generation probabilities.

The clonotype was recovered from a man younger than 35 in good health. Some clones in this sample may be carry-over from other donors' samples. Sequences were obtained from memory CD4+ T cells from PBMCs. In light of the paper, this sample's cell subset or site label describes: CD45RA-negative fraction. In this chain, TRBV19 is recombined with TRBJ2-7, with 10 junctional bases fitting TRBD2. CDR3 protein: CASSIGLAEALRYEQYF. The nucleotide sequence reads as follows: TGTGCCAGTAGTATTGGACTAGCGGAAGCCCTAAGATACGAGCAGTACTTC. Supplemented by the reference TRBV19 and TRBJ2-7 proteins around the CDR3, the complete variable domain is DGGITQSPKYLFRKEGQNVTLSCEQNLNHDAMYWYRQDPGQGLRLIYYSQIVNDFQKGDIAEGYSVSREKKESFPLTVTSAQKNPTAFYLCASSIGLAEALRYEQYFGPGTRLTVT.